This passage covers 17 T cell receptor beta chains from one sample sequenced in a study of cytomegalovirus exposure and HLA in healthy donors. Primers: 60 Vbeta forward and 13 Jbeta reverse. TCRdb's copy holds only in-frame clones and misses some; the assay was immunoSEQ multiplex PCR. The data hold some 40,000 clones, with over 70% observed a single time. The sample taken for sequencing was PBMCs. Every receptor here comes from a man in his thirties or forties in good health and CMV-seronegative.

This rearrangement joins TRBV28 to TRBJ2-1; 12 bases map to TRBD2. The length of the CDR3 is 17 residues. V lost 6 bases, J lost 7 bases, and 13 bases stayed unmatched. CDR1 is MDHEN, CDR2 SYDVKM, per germline. CDR3 protein: CASRIGTSGYTGNEQFF. The DNA of the CDR3 is TGTGCCAGCAGGATAGGGACTAGCGGGTATACGGGAAATGAGCAGTTCTTC.

The rearrangement uses TRBV6-6 and TRBJ1-6; D possibly corresponds to TRBD1 (5 bases). This CDR3 is built from 16 residues. Germline V CDR1 and CDR2: MNHNY, SVGAGI (reference sequence). V shed 2 bases and J shed 6 bases, with 14 bases lying between them. This CDR3 is CASSYTPGGPNSPLHF. The CDR3 bases are TGTGCCAGCAGTTACACCCCCGGGGGACCTAATTCACCCCTCCACTTT.

The J gene is TRBJ1-1, the V gene TRBV6-1, with TRBD1 matching 9 bases. Losses at the gene ends were 2 bases for V and 2 bases for J; bases not matched to a gene: 3. The germline V gene has CDR1 MNHNS and CDR2 SASEGT. The CDR3 extends over 15 amino acids. The CDR3 DNA reads TGTGCCAGCAGTGAACAGGGACAGGGAAACACTGAAGCTTTCTTT. Protein sequence: CASSEQGQGNTEAFF.

This rearrangement joins TRBV5-4 to TRBJ2-7; 7 bases agree with TRBD2. The length of the CDR3 is 13 residues. The germline gives CDR1 SGHNT, CDR2 YYREEE (reference sequence). V was pared by 7 bases and J by 1 base, with 5 bases of the junction left unmatched. CDR3: CASSAGESYEQYF. The CDR3 bases are TGTGCCAGCTCGGCGGGGGAATCCTACGAGCAGTACTTC.

This clone appeared a single time. V is TRBV5-1 and J is TRBJ2-3; 11 nucleotides match TRBD2. The CDR3 extends over 17 amino acids. Germline values: CDR1 SGHRS, CDR2 YFSETQ. V shed 4 bases, J shed 1 base, and the junction held 8 bases outside the gene matches. CDR3 nucleotides: TGCGCCAGCAGCGGATCACTAGCGGGGGACGGCACAGATACGCAGTATTTT. It yields the protein CASSGSLAGDGTDTQYF.

V is TRBV9 and J is TRBJ1-2; D not certain. The V end lost 7 bases, the J end lost 7 bases, and 14 bases lay between the germline ends. This CDR3 is built from 12 residues. The V gene's germline CDR1 is SGDLS and CDR2 YYNGEE. In DNA form, the CDR3 reads TGTGCCAGCCAACGAAGGGAGCTTGGCTACACCTTC. Amino acids: CASQRRELGYTF.

The chain couples TRBV18 to TRBJ1-2, with 8 bases lining up with TRBD1. Germline V gene data show CDR1 as KGHSH and CDR2 as LQKENI. The V segment lost 4 bases and the J segment 4 bases; nucleotides outside the gene matches: 14. The CDR3 length is 17 residues. The DNA for the CDR3 is TGTGCCAGCTCACGAACGGACAGGGCGGATCGAAGCTATGGCTACACCTTC. Translation gives CASSRTDRADRSYGYTF.

This clone came up once. The rearrangement uses TRBV11-1 and TRBJ2-3, with a weak D call TRBD2 (5 bases). Germline assignment: CDR1 SGHAT and CDR2 FQDESV (reference sequence). V was shortened by 5 bases and J by 4 bases, with 10 bases between the two germline ends. The CDR3 is 13 amino acids. The CDR3 DNA sequence: TGTGCCAGCAGCGAGCGTAGCGCAGATACGCAGTATTTT. Translation: CASSERSADTQYF. Full variable domain (missing parts from reference TRBV11-1 and TRBJ2-3): EAEVAQSPRYKITEKSQAVAFWCDPISGHATLYWYRQILGQGPELLVQFQDESVVDDSQLPKDRFSAERLKGVDSTLKIQPAELGDSAMYLCASSERSADTQYFGPGTRLTVL.

V and J are TRBV6-5 and TRBJ2-1; 10 bases are shared with TRBD2. CDR3 size: 15 residues. Germline lookup yields CDR1 MNHEY and CDR2 SVGAGI. The V segment lost 2 bases and the J segment 7 bases; nucleotides outside the gene matches: 5. CDR3 loop: CASSYPSGSSNEQFF. The CDR3 DNA reads as TGTGCCAGCAGTTACCCTAGCGGGAGCAGTAATGAGCAGTTCTTC.

The V gene is TRBV11-2, the J gene TRBJ2-7; the match to TRBD2 covers 16 bases. V was clipped by 5 bases and J by 10 bases; unmatched bases: 8. The V gene's germline CDR1 is SGHAT and CDR2 FQNNGV. This CDR3 spans 15 amino acids. For the CDR3, the DNA is TGTGCCAGCAGCAGGACCGGGACTAGCGGGGGGGAACAGTACTTC. Translating it yields CASSRTGTSGGEQYF.

The chain is built from TRBV4-1 and TRBJ2-7, with a possible D match to TRBD1 (5 bases). The CDR3 contains 15 residues. Germline CDR1 is MGHRA and CDR2 is YSYEKL. V was trimmed by 0 bases and J by 2 bases, leaving 11 bases between them. The CDR3 DNA reads TGCGCCAGCAGCCAAGATTACAGGACCCCCTACGAGCAGTACTTC. Amino acids: CASSQDYRTPYEQYF.

The CDR3 protein is CASSQGPARTEGIQYF. CDR3 coding DNA: TGCGCCAGCAGCCAGGGACCGGCGCGGACAGAAGGCATTCAGTACTTC. This chain joins TRBV4-1 and TRBJ2-4; tentatively, D is TRBD1 (6 bases). The length of the CDR3 is 16 residues. Trimming left V 3 bases short and J 9 bases short, with 21 bases between. Germline V CDR1 and CDR2: MGHRA, YSYEKL.

The chain combines TRBV7-9 with TRBJ2-1, with 11 bases lining up with TRBD1. V dropped 5 bases and J dropped 8; count of bases not matched to a gene: 5. CDR1 is SEHNR, CDR2 FQNEAQ, per germline (reference sequence). The length of the CDR3 is 14 residues. In nucleotides, the CDR3 is TGTGCCAGCAGCCCTCGGACAGGGGGCGATGAGCAGTTCTTC. Translation: CASSPRTGGDEQFF.

This chain connects TRBV6-1 to TRBJ2-5, with 11 bases lining up with TRBD2. The J call may be wrong; the DNA end is better matched by TRBJ2-7. Germline CDR1 is MNHNS and CDR2 is SASEGT. CDR3 length: 14 residues. The CDR3 protein is CASAGLAGSYEQYF. The CDR3 coding sequence is TGTGCCAGCGCAGGACTAGCGGGCTCCTACGAGCAGTACTTC.

This clone was seen once. CDR3: CASSLIGGSNEQFF. The CDR3 bases are TGTGCCAGCAGCTTAATAGGTGGGAGTAATGAGCAGTTCTTC. This chain connects TRBV7-3 to TRBJ2-1; TRBD2 is a possible D gene (5 bases). Trimming stripped 1 base from V and 7 bases from J, with 11 bases between. CDR3 length: 14 amino acids. Looked up from germline, CDR1 is SGHTA and CDR2 is FQGTGA.

The V call is TRBV11-3, the J call TRBJ1-2; 11 nucleotides line up with TRBD1. Trimming cost V 3 bases and J 8 bases; bases outside gene matches: 5. This CDR3 spans 14 amino acids. The germline V gene has CDR1 SGHNT and CDR2 YENEEA. The CDR3: CASSFGQGAEGYTF. The CDR3 DNA reads TGTGCCAGCAGCTTCGGACAGGGGGCAGAGGGCTACACCTTC.

This clone was seen only a few times. The rearrangement links TRBV4-2 to TRBJ2-7; tentative D call: TRBD2 (6 bases). Trimming left V 1 base short and J 0 bases short, with 7 bases between. The CDR3 has 14 amino acids. Germline V lookup: CDR1 LGHNA, CDR2 YNFKEQ. In nucleotides, the CDR3 is TGTGCCAGCAGCCAAGGCGGGAACTCCTACGAGCAGTACTTC. The encoded protein is CASSQGGNSYEQYF.